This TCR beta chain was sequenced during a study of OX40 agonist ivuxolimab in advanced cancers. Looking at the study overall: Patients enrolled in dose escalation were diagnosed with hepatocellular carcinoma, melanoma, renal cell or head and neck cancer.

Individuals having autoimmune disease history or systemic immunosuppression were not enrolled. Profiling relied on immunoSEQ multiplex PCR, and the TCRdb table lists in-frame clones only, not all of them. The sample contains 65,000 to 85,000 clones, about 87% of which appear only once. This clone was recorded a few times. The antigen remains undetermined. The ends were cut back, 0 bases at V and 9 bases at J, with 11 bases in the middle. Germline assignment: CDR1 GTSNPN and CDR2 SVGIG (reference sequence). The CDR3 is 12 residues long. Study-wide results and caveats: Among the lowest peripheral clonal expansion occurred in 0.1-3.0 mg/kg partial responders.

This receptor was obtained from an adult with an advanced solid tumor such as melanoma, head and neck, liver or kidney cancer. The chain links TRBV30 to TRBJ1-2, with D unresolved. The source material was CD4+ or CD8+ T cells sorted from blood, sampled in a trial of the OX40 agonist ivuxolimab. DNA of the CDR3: TGTGCCTGGAGTGTCGTTAGCATGAGCTACACCTTC. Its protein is CAWSVVSMSYTF.